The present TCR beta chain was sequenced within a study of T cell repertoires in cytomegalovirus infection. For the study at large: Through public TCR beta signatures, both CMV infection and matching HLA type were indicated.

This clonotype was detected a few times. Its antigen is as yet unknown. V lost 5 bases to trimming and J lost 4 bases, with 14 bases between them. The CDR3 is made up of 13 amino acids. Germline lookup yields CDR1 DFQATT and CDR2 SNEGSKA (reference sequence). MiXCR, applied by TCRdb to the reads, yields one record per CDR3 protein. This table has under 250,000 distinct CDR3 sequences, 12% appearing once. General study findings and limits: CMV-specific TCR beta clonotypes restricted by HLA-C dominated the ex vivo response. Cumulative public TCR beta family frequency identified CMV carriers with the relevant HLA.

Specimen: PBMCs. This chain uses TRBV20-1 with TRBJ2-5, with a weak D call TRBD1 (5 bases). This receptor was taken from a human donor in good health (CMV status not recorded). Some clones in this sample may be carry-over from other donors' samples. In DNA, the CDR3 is TGCAGTGCTGACAGCAGGTGGGGAGAGACCCAGTACTTC. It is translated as CSADSRWGETQYF.